The 10 T cell receptor beta chains below come from one sample, sequenced in a study of T cells in women clearing cervical HPV infection. Method: immunoSEQ multiplex PCR; TCRdb's copy keeps in-frame clones and lacks some. The ten most abundant clones cover 5.5% to 8% of a sample with 15,000 to 20,000 clones. Sequenced: blood buffy coat. The receptors were gathered from a woman aged 18 to 75 with a cervical HPV16 infection that either progressed to CIN3+ or cleared (not recorded which).

The part of the CDR3 DNA that was read is TGTGCCAGTAATCTCCAGGGACTCCCCACAGATACG. Its translation is CASNLQGLPTDT. The whole CDR3 sequence is CASNLQGLPTDTQYF. The rearrangement uses TRBV19 and TRBJ2-3; possible D gene TRBD2, 6 bases. The CDR3 extends 3 residues past the end of the read, so its final part is completed from the germline J gene. Germline values: CDR1 LNHDA, CDR2 SQIVND (reference sequence). Trimming shortened V by 7 bases and J by 2 bases, and 16 bases separated the two germline ends. CDR3 length equals 15 residues.

On this clone: The missing CDR3 end, 3 residues past where the read stops, is filled in from the germline J gene. The chain employs TRBV4-2 and TRBJ1-3, with unresolved D. The V end lost 2 bases, the J end lost 0 bases, and 8 bases lay between the germline ends. The germline CDR1 and CDR2 sequences are LGHNA and YNFKEQ. The CDR3 totals 15 residues. The part of the CDR3 DNA that was read is TGTGCCAGCAGCCAACCGCGGGGCTCTGGAAACACC. This sequence encodes CASSQPRGSGNT. The CDR3 reads in full as CASSQPRGSGNTIYF.

In regard to this clone: The read is 3 residues too short to cover the CDR3 end, so that end is filled in from the germline J gene. The V call is TRBV30, the J call TRBJ1-2; D remains ambiguous. V dropped 0 bases and J dropped 5 bases, with 13 bases sitting between them. Germline values: CDR1 GTSNPN, CDR2 SVGIG (reference sequence). This CDR3 spans 14 amino acids. CDR3 DNA (partial): TGTGCCTGGAGTGTACTTTTGGTCGCATATGGC. Amino acids: CAWSVLLVAYG. From start to end, the CDR3 is CAWSVLLVAYGYTF. The full variable domain, rest sourced from reference TRBV30 and TRBJ1-2, is SQTIHQWPATLVQPVGSPLSLECTVEGTSNPNLYWYRQAAGRGLQLLFYSVGIGQISSEVPQNLSASRPQDRQFILSSKKLLLSDSGFYLCAWSVLLVAYGYTFGSGTRLTVV.

Notes on this clone: The read stops 3 residues short of the end of the CDR3; the missing end is completed from the germline J gene. This chain uses TRBV18 with TRBJ1-3, with D possibly matching TRBD1 (5 bases). The CDR3 runs to 15 residues. The V end was cut by 0 bases, the J end by 2 bases, with 8 bases between. Germline CDR1 reads KGHSH; CDR2 reads LQKENI. CDR3 protein: CASSPPSTAGNTIYF. Incomplete CDR3 DNA: TGTGCCAGCTCACCACCTTCGACAGCTGGAAACACC. Variable domain in full (rest from reference TRBV18 and TRBJ1-3): NAGVMQNPRHLVRRRGQEARLRCSPMKGHSHVYWYRQLPEEGLKFMVYLQKENIIDESGMPKERFSAEFPKEGPSILRIQQVVRGDSAAYFCASSPPSTAGNTIYFGEGSWLTVV.

In the case of this clone: The CDR3 is cut off 3 residues early in the read; its end comes from the germline J gene. The chain joins TRBV20-1 to TRBJ2-1; 12 bases are shared with TRBD2. The CDR3 spans 17 residues. The germline CDR1 and CDR2 sequences are DFQATT and SNEGSKA (reference sequence). The junction had 9 bases not matched to a gene; V was cut back by 6 bases and J by 0 bases. CDR3 loop: CSAPTSGGPSSYNEQFF. The sequenced part of the CDR3 DNA is TGCAGTGCCCCGACTAGCGGGGGCCCAAGCTCCTACAATGAG.

The CDR3 sequence is CASSRQDGYGYTF. CDR3 bases read: TGTGCCAGCAGTCGACAGGACGGCTATGGC. The chain combines TRBV2 with TRBJ1-2, with a weak D call TRBD1 (6 bases). The sequence runs out 3 residues before the end of the CDR3; the remainder is reconstructed from the germline J gene. The germline V gene has CDR1 SNHLY and CDR2 FYNNEI. The CDR3 is 13 residues long. Trimming cost V 5 bases and J 4 bases, with 11 bases left between them.

Comments on this clone: The read stops 3 residues short of the end of the CDR3; the missing end is completed from the germline J gene. This sequence joins TRBV2 and TRBJ2-3; maybe TRBD2 (6 bases). The length of the CDR3 is 13 residues. V was shortened by 8 bases and J by 0 bases, with 9 bases between the two germline ends. Germline V lookup: CDR1 SNHLY, CDR2 FYNNEI. This CDR3 is CASYSGSTDTQYF. The DNA read from the CDR3 is TGTGCCAGCTATAGCGGAAGCACAGATACG.

Comments on this clone: An end of the junction does not agree with germline; a read error may underlie this. The observed sequence ends 3 residues before the CDR3 terminus, with the missing tail filled in from the germline J gene. This chain uses TRBV4-2 with TRBJ2-7; no reliable D call. The V gene's germline CDR1 is LGHNA and CDR2 YNFKEQ. CDR3 size: 15 residues. The part of the CDR3 DNA that was read is TGCGCCAGCAGCCAAGTTTACGGCGGAACCTACGAG. It specifies CASSQVYGGTYE. The entire CDR3 sequence reads CASSQVYGGTYEQYF.

With regard to this clone: Read coverage stops 3 residues before the CDR3 terminus; the germline J gene supplies the remainder. Additional DNA sequences in this sample encode the identical CDR3. V is TRBV5-1 and J is TRBJ2-5, with TRBD2 matching over 9 bases. From germline, CDR1 is SGHRS and CDR2 YFSETQ. V lost 2 bases, J lost 1 base, and 3 bases stayed unmatched. CDR3 length: 15 amino acids. The CDR3: CASSLGTSTQETQYF. CDR3 DNA (partial): TGCGCCAGCAGCTTAGGGACTAGCACCCAAGAGACC. The full variable domain, with the rest looked up from reference TRBV5-1 and TRBJ2-5, is KAGVTQTPRYLIKTRGQQVTLSCSPISGHRSVSWYQQTPGQGLQFLFEYFSETQRNKGNFPGRFSGRQFSNSRSEMNVSTLELGDSALYLCASSLGTSTQETQYFGPGTRLLVL.

About this clone: The read ends 3 residues early relative to the CDR3; the germline J gene fills the gap. The V gene is TRBV4-1, the J gene TRBJ2-1; 10 bases fit TRBD2. The CDR3 extends over 18 amino acids. Germline lookup yields CDR1 MGHRA and CDR2 YSYEKL. Trimming at V came to 4 bases and at J to 9 bases, leaving 18 bases not matched to a gene. The CDR3 sequence is CASSPTGLRLAGGLEQFF. The DNA read from the CDR3 is TGCGCCAGCAGCCCCACCGGGTTGCGGTTAGCGGGGGGTCTTGAG.